The entry below describes one TCR beta chain. The data were obtained in a study of graft-versus-host responses after intestinal transplantation. Study context: Transplantation in recipients was multivisceral, liver-intestinal, or isolated intestinal.

The data were produced by immunoSEQ multiplex PCR, yet TCRdb's version contains in-frame clones alone and is incomplete. The table includes about 69,000 clones, over 85% detected once. The CDR3 extends over 14 amino acids. Germline CDR1 and CDR2: MRHNA and SNTAGT. The junction had 8 bases not matched to a gene; V was cut back by 5 bases and J by 4 bases. This TCR came from a human patient who received an intestinal transplant, so some T cells may come from the graft donor. The source was bone marrow, collected 700 to 750 days after intestinal transplantation. V gene TRBV6-4 combines with J gene TRBJ2-7; 7 nucleotides match TRBD1. CDR3 sequence reads: CASSYRDRIYEQYF. The CDR3 region has the DNA TGTGCCAGCAGTTACAGGGACAGAATATACGAGCAGTACTTC.